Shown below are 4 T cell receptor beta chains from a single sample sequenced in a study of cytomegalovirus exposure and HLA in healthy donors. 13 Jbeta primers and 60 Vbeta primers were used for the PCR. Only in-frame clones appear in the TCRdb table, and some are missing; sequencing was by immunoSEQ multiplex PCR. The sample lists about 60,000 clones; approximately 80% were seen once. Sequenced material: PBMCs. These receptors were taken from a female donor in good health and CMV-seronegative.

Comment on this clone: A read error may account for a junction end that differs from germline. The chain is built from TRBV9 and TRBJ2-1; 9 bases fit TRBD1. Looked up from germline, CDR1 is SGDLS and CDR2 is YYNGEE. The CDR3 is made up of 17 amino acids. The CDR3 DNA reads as TGTGCCAGCAGCGTAGCACTTGGGGGACAGGGTTACAATGGGCAGTTCTTC. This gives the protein CASSVALGGQGYNGQFF.

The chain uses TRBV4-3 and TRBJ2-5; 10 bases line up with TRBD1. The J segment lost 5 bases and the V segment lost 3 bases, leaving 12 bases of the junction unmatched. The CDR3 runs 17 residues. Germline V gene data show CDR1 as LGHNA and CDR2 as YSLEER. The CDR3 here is CASSHLTGGSLVETQYF. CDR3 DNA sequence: TGCGCCAGCAGCCACTTGACAGGGGGCTCCCTTGTCGAGACCCAGTACTTC.

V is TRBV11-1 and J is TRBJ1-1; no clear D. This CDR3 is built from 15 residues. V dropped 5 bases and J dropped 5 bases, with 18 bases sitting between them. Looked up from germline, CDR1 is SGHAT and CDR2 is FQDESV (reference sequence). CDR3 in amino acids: CASSPLSGVGTEAFF. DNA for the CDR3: TGTGCCAGCAGCCCCCTCAGCGGGGTAGGGACTGAAGCTTTCTTT.

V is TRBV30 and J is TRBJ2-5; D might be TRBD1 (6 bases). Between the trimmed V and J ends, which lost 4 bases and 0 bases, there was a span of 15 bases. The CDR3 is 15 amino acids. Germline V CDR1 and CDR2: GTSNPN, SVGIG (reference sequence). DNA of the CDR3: TGTGCCTGGAACTTCGGACAGCTGTACCAAGAGACCCAGTACTTC. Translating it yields CAWNFGQLYQETQYF.